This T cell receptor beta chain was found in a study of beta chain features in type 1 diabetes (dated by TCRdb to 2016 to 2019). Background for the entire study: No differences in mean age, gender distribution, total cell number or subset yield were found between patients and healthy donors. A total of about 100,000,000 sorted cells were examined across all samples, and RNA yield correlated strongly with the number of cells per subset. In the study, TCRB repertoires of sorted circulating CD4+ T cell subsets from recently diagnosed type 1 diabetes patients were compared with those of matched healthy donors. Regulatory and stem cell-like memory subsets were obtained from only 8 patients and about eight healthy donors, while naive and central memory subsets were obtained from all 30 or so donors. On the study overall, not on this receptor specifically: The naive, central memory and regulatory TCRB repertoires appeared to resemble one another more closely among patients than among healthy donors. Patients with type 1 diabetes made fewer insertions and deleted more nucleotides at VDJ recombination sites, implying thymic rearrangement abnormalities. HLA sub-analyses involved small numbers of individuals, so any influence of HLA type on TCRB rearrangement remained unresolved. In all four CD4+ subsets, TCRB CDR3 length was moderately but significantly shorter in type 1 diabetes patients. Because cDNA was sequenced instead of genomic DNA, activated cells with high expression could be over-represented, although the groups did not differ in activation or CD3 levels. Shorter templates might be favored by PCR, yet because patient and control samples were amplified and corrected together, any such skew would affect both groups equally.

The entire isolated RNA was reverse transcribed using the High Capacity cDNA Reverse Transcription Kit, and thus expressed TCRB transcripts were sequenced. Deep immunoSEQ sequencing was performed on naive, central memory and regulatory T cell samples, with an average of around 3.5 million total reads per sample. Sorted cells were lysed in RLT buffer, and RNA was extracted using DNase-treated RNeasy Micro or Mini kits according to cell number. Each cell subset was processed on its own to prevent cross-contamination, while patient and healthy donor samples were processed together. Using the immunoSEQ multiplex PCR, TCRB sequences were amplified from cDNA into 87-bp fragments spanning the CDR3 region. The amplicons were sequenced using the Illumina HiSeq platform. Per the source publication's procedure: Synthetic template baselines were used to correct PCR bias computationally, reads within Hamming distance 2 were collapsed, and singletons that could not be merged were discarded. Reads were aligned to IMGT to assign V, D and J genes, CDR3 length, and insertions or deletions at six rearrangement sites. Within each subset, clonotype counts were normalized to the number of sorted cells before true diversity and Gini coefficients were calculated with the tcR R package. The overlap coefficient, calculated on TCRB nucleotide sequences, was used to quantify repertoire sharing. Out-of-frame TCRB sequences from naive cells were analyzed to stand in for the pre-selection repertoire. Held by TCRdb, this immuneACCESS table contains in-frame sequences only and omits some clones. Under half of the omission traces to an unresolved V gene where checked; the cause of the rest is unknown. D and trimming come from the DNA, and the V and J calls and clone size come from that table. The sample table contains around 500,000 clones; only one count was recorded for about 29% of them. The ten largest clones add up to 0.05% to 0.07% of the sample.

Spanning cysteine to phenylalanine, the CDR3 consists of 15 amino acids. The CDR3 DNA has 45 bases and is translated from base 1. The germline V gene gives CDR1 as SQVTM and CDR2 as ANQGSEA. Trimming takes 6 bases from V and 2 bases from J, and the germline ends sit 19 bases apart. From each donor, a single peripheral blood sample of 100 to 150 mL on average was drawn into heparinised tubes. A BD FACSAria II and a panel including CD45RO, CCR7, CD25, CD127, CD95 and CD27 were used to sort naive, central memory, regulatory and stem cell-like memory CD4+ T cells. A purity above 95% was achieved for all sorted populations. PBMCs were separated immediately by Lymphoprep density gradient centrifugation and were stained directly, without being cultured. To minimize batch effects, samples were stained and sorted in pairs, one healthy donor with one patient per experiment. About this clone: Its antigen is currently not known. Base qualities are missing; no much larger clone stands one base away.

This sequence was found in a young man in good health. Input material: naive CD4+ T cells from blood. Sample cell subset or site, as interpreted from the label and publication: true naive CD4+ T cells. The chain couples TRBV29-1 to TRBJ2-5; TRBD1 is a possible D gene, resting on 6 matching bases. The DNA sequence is TGCAGCGTGTACAGGGATGAAGCGGATCAAGAGACCCAGTACTTC. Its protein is CSVYRDEADQETQYF.